The rows below give T cell receptor beta chains drawn from one sample of a study of T cell repertoires in cytomegalovirus infection. MiXCR, run by TCRdb on the reads, gives a single entry per CDR3 protein. The sample carries more than 650,000 distinct CDR3 sequences, about 40% recorded once. The specimen sequenced was PBMCs. All receptors derive from a human donor in good health (CMV status not recorded). Some clones in this sample may be carry-over from other donors' samples. Both conserved end residues are trimmed from each CDR3. Fields, in order: D gene, V gene, J gene, CDR3 protein. D genes are given only for firm matches.

d_call: -
v_call: TRBV5-4
j_call: TRBJ1-6
cdr3_aa: ASSLRGRDNSPLH

d_call: TRBD1
v_call: TRBV19
j_call: TRBJ2-7
cdr3_aa: ASSAGTGREQY

d_call: -
v_call: TRBV7-8
j_call: TRBJ1-2
cdr3_aa: ASTWGGAPGYT

d_call: TRBD1
v_call: TRBV20-1
j_call: TRBJ1-3
cdr3_aa: SAKQGNTIY

d_call: -
v_call: TRBV7-2
j_call: TRBJ1-1
cdr3_aa: ASSRYTLLNTEAF

d_call: -
v_call: TRBV19
j_call: TRBJ2-2
cdr3_aa: ASSNTWGELF

d_call: -
v_call: TRBV12-3/TRBV12-4
j_call: TRBJ2-1
cdr3_aa: ASSFRGGPTRNEQF

d_call: -
v_call: TRBV7-2
j_call: TRBJ2-1
cdr3_aa: ASSPPFSYNEQF

d_call: -
v_call: TRBV14
j_call: TRBJ2-5
cdr3_aa: ASSQGRTDQETQY

d_call: -
v_call: TRBV15
j_call: TRBJ2-1
cdr3_aa: ATSRDGIEQF

d_call: TRBD1
v_call: TRBV5-4
j_call: TRBJ1-1
cdr3_aa: ASSIPTGSNTEAF

d_call: -
v_call: TRBV5-1
j_call: TRBJ1-5
cdr3_aa: ASSLEGTSNQPQH

d_call: TRBD1
v_call: TRBV2
j_call: TRBJ2-7
cdr3_aa: ASSVRQGANEQY

d_call: TRBD2
v_call: TRBV13
j_call: TRBJ2-7
cdr3_aa: ASSLTSGIKQY

d_call: -
v_call: TRBV12-3/TRBV12-4
j_call: TRBJ1-5
cdr3_aa: ASSFWRGINQPQH

d_call: -
v_call: TRBV28
j_call: TRBJ2-5
cdr3_aa: ASSLGRQATHY

d_call: -
v_call: TRBV5-4
j_call: TRBJ1-6
cdr3_aa: ASSLSGSLNSPLH

d_call: -
v_call: TRBV7-9
j_call: TRBJ2-2
cdr3_aa: ASSQGLNTGELF

d_call: -
v_call: TRBV7-3
j_call: TRBJ2-6
cdr3_aa: ASSLSQPGAGANVLT

d_call: -
v_call: TRBV7-1
j_call: TRBJ2-5
cdr3_aa: ASSSGGGRETQY

d_call: -
v_call: TRBV10-3
j_call: TRBJ2-3
cdr3_aa: AISPGQDTDTQY

d_call: TRBD1
v_call: TRBV2
j_call: TRBJ1-6
cdr3_aa: ASAPPLWDRGQTPLH

d_call: -
v_call: TRBV15
j_call: TRBJ1-1
cdr3_aa: ATSTLKGPNTEDF

d_call: TRBD1
v_call: TRBV7-2
j_call: TRBJ1-5
cdr3_aa: ASSLAGRGGNQPQH

d_call: -
v_call: TRBV28
j_call: TRBJ1-1
cdr3_aa: ASSLRGGYSEAF

d_call: -
v_call: TRBV12-3/TRBV12-4
j_call: TRBJ1-1
cdr3_aa: ASSLALRATEAF

d_call: TRBD2
v_call: TRBV7-2
j_call: TRBJ2-5
cdr3_aa: ASSLMGLAGVEETQY

d_call: TRBD2
v_call: TRBV27
j_call: TRBJ2-3
cdr3_aa: ASSPSGGEYTDTQY

d_call: -
v_call: TRBV30
j_call: TRBJ1-1
cdr3_aa: AWSLETEAF

d_call: -
v_call: TRBV4-1
j_call: TRBJ1-4
cdr3_aa: ASSQALRPATNEKLF

d_call: -
v_call: TRBV2
j_call: TRBJ2-7
cdr3_aa: ASSEERTHSYEQY

d_call: -
v_call: TRBV10-3
j_call: TRBJ2-7
cdr3_aa: AITDGTFRANEQY

d_call: TRBD1
v_call: TRBV7-2
j_call: TRBJ2-7
cdr3_aa: ASSSGQTFSYEQY

d_call: -
v_call: TRBV20-1
j_call: TRBJ1-5
cdr3_aa: SARDRPDLAGQPQH

d_call: -
v_call: TRBV5-1
j_call: TRBJ1-4
cdr3_aa: ASSLESRNEKLF

d_call: TRBD1
v_call: TRBV4-1
j_call: TRBJ2-1
cdr3_aa: ASSQSDRVMRDEQF

d_call: TRBD2
v_call: TRBV7-2
j_call: TRBJ2-5
cdr3_aa: ASSTRTSGQETQY

d_call: TRBD1
v_call: TRBV4-1
j_call: TRBJ2-7
cdr3_aa: ASSHKTGTGYEQY

d_call: -
v_call: TRBV5-1
j_call: TRBJ2-3
cdr3_aa: ASSLEGVAGSDTQY

d_call: -
v_call: TRBV7-2
j_call: TRBJ2-2
cdr3_aa: SSGTSTGEVF

d_call: TRBD1
v_call: TRBV14
j_call: TRBJ2-1
cdr3_aa: ASSQATGGGEF

d_call: -
v_call: TRBV28
j_call: TRBJ2-7
cdr3_aa: ASRAGQVEQY

d_call: TRBD1
v_call: TRBV25-1
j_call: TRBJ1-5
cdr3_aa: ASGTGEQPQH

d_call: TRBD1
v_call: TRBV20-1
j_call: TRBJ1-2
cdr3_aa: SSSGDREDGYT

d_call: -
v_call: TRBV5-1
j_call: TRBJ2-3
cdr3_aa: ASSLGGKTDTQY

d_call: -
v_call: TRBV7-2
j_call: TRBJ2-7
cdr3_aa: ASSSPLGGGLTLSPEQY